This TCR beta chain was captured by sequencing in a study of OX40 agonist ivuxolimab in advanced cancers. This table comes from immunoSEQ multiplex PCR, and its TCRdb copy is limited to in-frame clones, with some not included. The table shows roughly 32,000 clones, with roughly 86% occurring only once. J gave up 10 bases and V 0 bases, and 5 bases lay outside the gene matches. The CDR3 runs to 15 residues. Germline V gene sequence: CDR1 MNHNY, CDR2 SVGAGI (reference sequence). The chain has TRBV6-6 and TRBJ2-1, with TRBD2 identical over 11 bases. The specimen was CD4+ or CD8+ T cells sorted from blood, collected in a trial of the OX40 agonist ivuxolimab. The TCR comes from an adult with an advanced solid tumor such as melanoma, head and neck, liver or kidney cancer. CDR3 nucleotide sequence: TGTGCCAGCAGTTACTCGACTAGCGGGGACCCCGAGCAGTTCTTC. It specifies CASSYSTSGDPEQFF.